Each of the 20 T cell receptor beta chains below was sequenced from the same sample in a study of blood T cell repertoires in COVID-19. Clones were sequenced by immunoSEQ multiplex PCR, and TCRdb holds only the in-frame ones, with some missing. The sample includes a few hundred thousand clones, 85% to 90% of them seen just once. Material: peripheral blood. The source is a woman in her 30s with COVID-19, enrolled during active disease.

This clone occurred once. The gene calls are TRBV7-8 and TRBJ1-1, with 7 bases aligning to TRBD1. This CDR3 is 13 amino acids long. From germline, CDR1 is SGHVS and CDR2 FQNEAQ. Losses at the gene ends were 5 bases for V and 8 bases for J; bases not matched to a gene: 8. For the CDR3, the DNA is TGTGCCAGCAGCCCAGACAGGACAGGCGAAGCTTTCTTT. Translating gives CASSPDRTGEAFF.

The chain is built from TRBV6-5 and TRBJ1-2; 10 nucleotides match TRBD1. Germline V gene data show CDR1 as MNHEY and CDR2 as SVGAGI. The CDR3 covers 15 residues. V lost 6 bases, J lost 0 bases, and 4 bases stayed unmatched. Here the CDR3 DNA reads TGTGCCAGCAGCTCTGGACAGGGGGCTAACTATGGCTACACCTTC. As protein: CASSSGQGANYGYTF.

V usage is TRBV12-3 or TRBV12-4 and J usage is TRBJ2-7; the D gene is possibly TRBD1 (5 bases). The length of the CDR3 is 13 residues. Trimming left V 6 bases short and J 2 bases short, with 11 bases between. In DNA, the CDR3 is TGTGCCAGCAGCGACTCAGGGACCTACGAGCAGTACTTC. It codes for CASSDSGTYEQYF.

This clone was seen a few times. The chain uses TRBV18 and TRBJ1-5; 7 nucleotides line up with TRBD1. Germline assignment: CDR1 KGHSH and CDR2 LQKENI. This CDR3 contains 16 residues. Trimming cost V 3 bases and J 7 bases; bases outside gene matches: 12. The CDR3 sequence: CASSPLGTASLQPQHF. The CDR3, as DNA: TGTGCCAGCTCACCCCTCGGGACAGCCTCTCTACAGCCCCAGCATTTT.

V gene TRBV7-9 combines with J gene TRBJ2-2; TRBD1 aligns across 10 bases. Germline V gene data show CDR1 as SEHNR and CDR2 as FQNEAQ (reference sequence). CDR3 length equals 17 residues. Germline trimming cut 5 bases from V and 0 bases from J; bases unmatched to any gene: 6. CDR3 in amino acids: CASSRIGQGANTGELFF. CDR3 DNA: TGTGCCAGCAGCCGCATAGGACAGGGGGCGAACACCGGGGAGCTGTTTTTT. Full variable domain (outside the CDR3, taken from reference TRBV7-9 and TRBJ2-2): DTGVSQNPRHKITKRGQNVTFRCDPISEHNRLYWYRQTLGQGPEFLTYFQNEAQLEKSRLLSDRFSAERPKGSFSTLEIQRTEQGDSAMYLCASSRIGQGANTGELFFGEGSRLTVL.

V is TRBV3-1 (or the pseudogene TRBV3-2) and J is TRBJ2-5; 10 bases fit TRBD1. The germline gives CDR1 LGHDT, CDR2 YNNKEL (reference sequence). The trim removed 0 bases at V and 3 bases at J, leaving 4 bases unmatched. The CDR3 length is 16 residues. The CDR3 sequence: CASSQDRGQGKETQYF. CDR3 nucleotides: TGTGCCAGCAGCCAAGATCGGGGACAGGGGAAAGAGACCCAGTACTTC.

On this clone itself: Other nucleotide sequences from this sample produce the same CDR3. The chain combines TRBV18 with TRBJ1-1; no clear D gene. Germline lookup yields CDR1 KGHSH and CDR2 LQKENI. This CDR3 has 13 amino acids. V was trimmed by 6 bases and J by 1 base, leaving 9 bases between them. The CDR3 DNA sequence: TGTGCCAGCTCCCCGATACAGAACACTGAAGCTTTCTTT. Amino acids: CASSPIQNTEAFF.

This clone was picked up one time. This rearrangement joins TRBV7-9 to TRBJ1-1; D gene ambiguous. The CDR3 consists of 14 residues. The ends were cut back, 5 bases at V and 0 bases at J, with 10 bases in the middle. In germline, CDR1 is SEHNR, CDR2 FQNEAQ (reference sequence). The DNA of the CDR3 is TGTGCCAGCAGCCCGCGGCAGATGAACACTGAAGCTTTCTTT. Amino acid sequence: CASSPRQMNTEAFF.

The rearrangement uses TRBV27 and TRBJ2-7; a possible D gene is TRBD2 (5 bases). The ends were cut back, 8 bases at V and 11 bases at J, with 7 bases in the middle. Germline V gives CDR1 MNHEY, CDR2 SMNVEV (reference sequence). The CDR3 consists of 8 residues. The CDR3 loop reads CASDGEYF. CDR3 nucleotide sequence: TGTGCCAGCGACGGGGAGTACTTC.

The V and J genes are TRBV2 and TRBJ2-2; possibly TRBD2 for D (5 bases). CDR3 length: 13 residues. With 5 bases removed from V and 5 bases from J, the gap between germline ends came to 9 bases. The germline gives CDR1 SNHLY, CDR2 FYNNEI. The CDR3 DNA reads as TGTGCCAGCAGTACTAGTCCGACCGGGGAGCTGTTTTTT. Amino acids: CASSTSPTGELFF.

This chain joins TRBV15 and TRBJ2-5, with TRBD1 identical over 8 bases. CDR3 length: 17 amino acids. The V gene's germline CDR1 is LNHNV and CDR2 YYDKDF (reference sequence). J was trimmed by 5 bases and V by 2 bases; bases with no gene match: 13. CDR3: CATSRKMTGVVGETQYF. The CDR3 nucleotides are TGTGCCACCAGCAGAAAAATGACAGGGGTTGTTGGGGAGACCCAGTACTTC.

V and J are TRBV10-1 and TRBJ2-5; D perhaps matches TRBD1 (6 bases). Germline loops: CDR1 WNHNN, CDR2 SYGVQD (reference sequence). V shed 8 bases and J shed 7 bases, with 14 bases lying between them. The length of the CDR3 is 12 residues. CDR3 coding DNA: TGCGCCAGCTCGGGACATGAAGGGACCCAGTACTTC. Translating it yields CASSGHEGTQYF.

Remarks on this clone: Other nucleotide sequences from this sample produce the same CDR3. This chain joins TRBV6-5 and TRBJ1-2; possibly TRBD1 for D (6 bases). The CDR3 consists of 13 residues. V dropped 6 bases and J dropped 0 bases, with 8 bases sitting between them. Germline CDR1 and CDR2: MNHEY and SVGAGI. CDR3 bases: TGTGCCAGCAGCAGGGGAGCTAACTATGGCTACACCTTC. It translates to CASSRGANYGYTF.

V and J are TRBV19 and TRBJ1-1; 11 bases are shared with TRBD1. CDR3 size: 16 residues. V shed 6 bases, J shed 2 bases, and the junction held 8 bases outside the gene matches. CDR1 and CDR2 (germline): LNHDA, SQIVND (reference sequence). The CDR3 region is CASSTGTGGYNTEAFF. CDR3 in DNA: TGTGCCAGTAGCACCGGGACAGGGGGGTATAACACTGAAGCTTTCTTT.

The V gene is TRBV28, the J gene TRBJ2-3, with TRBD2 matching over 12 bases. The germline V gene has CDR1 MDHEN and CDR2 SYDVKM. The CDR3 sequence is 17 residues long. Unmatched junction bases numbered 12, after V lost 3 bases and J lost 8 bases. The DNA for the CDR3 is TGTGCCAGCAGTTTGCCTAGCGGGAGGGCCTTTTATGTTACGCAGTATTTT. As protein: CASSLPSGRAFYVTQYF.

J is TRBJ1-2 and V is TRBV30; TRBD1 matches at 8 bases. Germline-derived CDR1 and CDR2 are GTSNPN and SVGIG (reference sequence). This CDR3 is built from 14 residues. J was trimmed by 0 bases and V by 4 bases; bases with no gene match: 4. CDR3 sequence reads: CAWTDRGANYGYTF. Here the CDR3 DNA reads TGTGCCTGGACCGACAGGGGAGCTAACTATGGCTACACCTTC.

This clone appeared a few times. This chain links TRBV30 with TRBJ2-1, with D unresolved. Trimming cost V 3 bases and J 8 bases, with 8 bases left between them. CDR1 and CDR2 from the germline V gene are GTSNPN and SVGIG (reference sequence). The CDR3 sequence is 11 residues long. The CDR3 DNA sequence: TGTGCCTGGAGCCCGTCCGATGAGCAGTTCTTC. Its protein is CAWSPSDEQFF.

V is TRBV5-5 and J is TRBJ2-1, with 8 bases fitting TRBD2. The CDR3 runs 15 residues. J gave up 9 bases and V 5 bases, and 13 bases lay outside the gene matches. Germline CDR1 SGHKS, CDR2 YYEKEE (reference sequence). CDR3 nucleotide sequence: TGTGCCAGCAGTCCCAATAGCGGGACCGCGAGTGAGCAGTTCTTC. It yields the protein CASSPNSGTASEQFF.

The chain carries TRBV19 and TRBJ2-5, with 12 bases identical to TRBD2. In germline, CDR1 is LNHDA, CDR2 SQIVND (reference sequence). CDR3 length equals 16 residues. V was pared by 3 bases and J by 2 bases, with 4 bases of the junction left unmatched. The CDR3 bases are TGTGCCAGTAGTATGCCCGGACTAGCGGGACAAGAGACCCAGTACTTC. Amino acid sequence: CASSMPGLAGQETQYF.

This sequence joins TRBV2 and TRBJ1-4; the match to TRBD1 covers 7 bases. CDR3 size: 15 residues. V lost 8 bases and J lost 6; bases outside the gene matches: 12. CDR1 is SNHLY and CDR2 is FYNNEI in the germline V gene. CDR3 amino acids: CASEGAGTPDEKLFF. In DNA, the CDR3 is TGTGCCAGCGAGGGGGCCGGGACGCCGGATGAAAAACTGTTTTTT.